This is a list of T cell receptor beta chains from one sample in a study of tumor and adjacent non-tumor tissue in lung cancer. TCRdb reprocessed the multiplex PCR reads via MiXCR and lists one record per CDR3 protein. The sample has about 110,000 distinct CDR3 sequences, roughly 80% seen once. The source material was lung tumor tissue. Source of these receptors: a woman in her sixties or seventies with non-small cell lung cancer. The CDR3 runs from the conserved cysteine through the conserved F or W. The order of the fields is V gene, J gene, D gene, CDR3 length, CDR3 protein. D genes are given only for firm matches.

V: TRBV4-3
J: TRBJ2-7
D: -
length: 16
CDR3: CASSQMPSWRTYVQYF

V: TRBV5-5
J: TRBJ2-7
D: -
length: 13
CDR3: CASSLTPTYERYF

V: TRBV6-2/TRBV6-3
J: TRBJ2-7
D: -
length: 16
CDR3: CASSPSPGSTPREKYF

V: TRBV11-3
J: TRBJ2-7
D: -
length: 16
CDR3: CASSSRLRMTSYEQYF

V: TRBV11-2
J: TRBJ2-7
D: -
length: 15
CDR3: CASSLAQLGSYEQYF

V: TRBV11-1
J: TRBJ1-1
D: -
length: 13
CDR3: CASSSNFSGESFF

V: TRBV5-5
J: TRBJ1-1
D: -
length: 15
CDR3: CANSFNPMANTEAFF

V: TRBV6-5
J: TRBJ1-6
D: -
length: 12
CDR3: CANLGTCSPLHF

V: TRBV11-3
J: TRBJ2-3
D: -
length: 12
CDR3: CASSFRTDTQYF

V: TRBV11-2
J: TRBJ2-4
D: -
length: 14
CDR3: CASSSSLSKNIHYF

V: TRBV4-3
J: TRBJ2-7
D: -
length: 15
CDR3: CASSQDQSRDSEQYF

V: TRBV20-1
J: TRBJ1-2
D: -
length: 19
CDR3: CSARDRVGRRKGEGYGYTF

V: TRBV21-1
J: TRBJ2-1
D: -
length: 14
CDR3: CASTPQGPYNEQFF

V: TRBV11-3
J: TRBJ1-1
D: -
length: 18
CDR3: CATRLIGPPGRMNTEAFF

V: TRBV6-1
J: TRBJ2-5
D: -
length: 13
CDR3: CASNAADQETQYF

V: TRBV6-5
J: TRBJ2-3
D: -
length: 15
CDR3: CASRMNGAGTDTQYF

V: TRBV6-2/TRBV6-3
J: TRBJ2-3
D: TRBD1
length: 14
CDR3: CASKRTGPTDTQCF

V: TRBV5-1
J: TRBJ2-1
D: TRBD2
length: 15
CDR3: CASWARTSVYNKQFF

V: TRBV20-1
J: TRBJ2-1
D: TRBD2
length: 13
CDR3: CSTSGLTDNEQFF

V: TRBV7-9
J: TRBJ2-3
D: -
length: 15
CDR3: CASSLGGGPADTQYF

V: TRBV11-3
J: TRBJ2-5
D: -
length: 12
CDR3: CASSIELETQYF

V: TRBV5-6
J: TRBJ1-1
D: -
length: 15
CDR3: CASNLLQGGMTEAFF

V: TRBV6-2/TRBV6-3
J: TRBJ2-6
D: -
length: 15
CDR3: CASRYSPSWANVLTF

V: TRBV4-3
J: TRBJ1-5
D: -
length: 14
CDR3: CTNSQGLGGQPRHF

V: TRBV11-2
J: TRBJ2-3
D: TRBD2
length: 16
CDR3: CASSSGLAGGTDTQYF

V: TRBV11-2
J: TRBJ2-5
D: -
length: 14
CDR3: CASSVGIGGEIQYF

V: TRBV20-1
J: TRBJ2-1
D: TRBD2
length: 14
CDR3: CSAHWTSDFNEQFF

V: TRBV11-2
J: TRBJ1-6
D: -
length: 12
CDR3: CASSTRNSPLHF

V: TRBV6-6
J: TRBJ2-7
D: -
length: 14
CDR3: CVSSIAEQGNEQYF

V: TRBV5-5
J: TRBJ2-1
D: TRBD2
length: 15
CDR3: CTSRLGLAGANEQFF

V: TRBV11-1
J: TRBJ2-2
D: -
length: 14
CDR3: CASSLERVTGELFF

V: TRBV4-3
J: TRBJ2-3
D: -
length: 13
CDR3: CASSPRLLDTQYF

V: TRBV20-1
J: TRBJ1-6
D: TRBD1
length: 14
CDR3: CSDKEGQNNSPLHF

V: TRBV6-5
J: TRBJ2-2
D: -
length: 14
CDR3: CASTRQPNTRELFF

V: TRBV11-1
J: TRBJ2-2
D: TRBD1
length: 15
CDR3: CDSAWTGVNTGELFF

V: TRBV4-3
J: TRBJ1-6
D: -
length: 15
CDR3: CASSPGDKGYSPFHF

V: TRBV20-1
J: TRBJ2-2
D: -
length: 15
CDR3: CSADTVDANTGELFF

V: TRBV12-3/TRBV12-4
J: TRBJ2-2
D: -
length: 16
CDR3: CASSLRTAVNSGELFF

V: TRBV7-9
J: TRBJ2-3
D: -
length: 14
CDR3: CASNLPSSTDTQYF

V: TRBV6-5
J: TRBJ2-3
D: -
length: 13
CDR3: CANSYPDTNTQYF

V: TRBV2
J: TRBJ2-2
D: -
length: 13
CDR3: CASSDLNTGERFF

V: TRBV20-1
J: TRBJ1-2
D: -
length: 9
CDR3: CSAALGYTF

V: TRBV20-1
J: TRBJ2-5
D: TRBD2
length: 14
CDR3: CSARGLAGGEAQCF

V: TRBV5-6
J: TRBJ1-4
D: -
length: 15
CDR3: CPSSAGRSEAEKLFF

V: TRBV5-4
J: TRBJ2-3
D: -
length: 16
CDR3: CASRGNVREATDTQYF

V: TRBV12-3/TRBV12-4
J: TRBJ2-7
D: TRBD1
length: 15
CDR3: CASRYRQGSSYEQYF

V: TRBV20-1
J: TRBJ2-3
D: -
length: 12
CDR3: CSTTNFGDTKYF

V: TRBV6-5
J: TRBJ2-3
D: -
length: 15
CDR3: CTSRYSDRRTDTQYF

V: TRBV5-1
J: TRBJ1-5
D: TRBD1
length: 14
CDR3: CASNPQGVGQPQHF

V: TRBV28
J: TRBJ1-1
D: -
length: 15
CDR3: CASSPSMSGKTGALF

V: TRBV6-2/TRBV6-3
J: TRBJ2-7
D: TRBD1
length: 11
CDR3: CASSYFDREYF

V: TRBV6-2/TRBV6-3
J: TRBJ2-7
D: -
length: 13
CDR3: CASSSLDVCEQYF

V: TRBV28
J: TRBJ2-5
D: TRBD2
length: 15
CDR3: CASSFSGSRSETQYF

V: TRBV4-2
J: TRBJ2-1
D: -
length: 15
CDR3: CASSRGGASRVEQFF